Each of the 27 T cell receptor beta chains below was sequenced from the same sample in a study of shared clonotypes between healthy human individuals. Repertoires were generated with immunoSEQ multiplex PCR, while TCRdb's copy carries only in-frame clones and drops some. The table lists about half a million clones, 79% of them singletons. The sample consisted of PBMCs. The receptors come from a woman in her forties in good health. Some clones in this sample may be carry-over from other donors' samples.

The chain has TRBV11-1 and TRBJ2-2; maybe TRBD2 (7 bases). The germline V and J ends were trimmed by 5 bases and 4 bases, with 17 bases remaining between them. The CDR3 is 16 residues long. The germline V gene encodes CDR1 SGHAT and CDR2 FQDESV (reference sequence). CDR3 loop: CASSTRGRRGTGELFF. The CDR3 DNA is TGTGCCAGCAGCACGCGGGGGCGCCGAGGCACCGGGGAGCTGTTTTTT.

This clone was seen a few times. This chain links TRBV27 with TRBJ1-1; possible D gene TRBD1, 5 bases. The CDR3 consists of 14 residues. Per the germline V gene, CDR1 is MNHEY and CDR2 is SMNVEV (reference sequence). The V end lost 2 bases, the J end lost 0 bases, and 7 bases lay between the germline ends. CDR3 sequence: CASSLKGMNTEAFF. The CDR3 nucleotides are TGTGCCAGCAGTTTAAAGGGGATGAACACTGAAGCTTTCTTT.

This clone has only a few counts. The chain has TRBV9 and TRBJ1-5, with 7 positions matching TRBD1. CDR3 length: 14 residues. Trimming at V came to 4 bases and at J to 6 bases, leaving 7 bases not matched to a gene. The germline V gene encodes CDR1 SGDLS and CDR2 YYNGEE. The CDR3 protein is CASSLDRDGQPQHF. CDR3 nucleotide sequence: TGTGCCAGCAGCCTAGACAGGGACGGTCAGCCCCAGCATTTT.

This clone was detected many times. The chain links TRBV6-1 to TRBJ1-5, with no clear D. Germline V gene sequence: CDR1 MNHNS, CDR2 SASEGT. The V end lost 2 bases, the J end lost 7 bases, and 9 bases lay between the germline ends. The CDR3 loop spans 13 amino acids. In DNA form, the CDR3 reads TGTGCCAGCAGTGAAAGGTCAGTACAGCCCCAGCATTTT. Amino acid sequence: CASSERSVQPQHF.

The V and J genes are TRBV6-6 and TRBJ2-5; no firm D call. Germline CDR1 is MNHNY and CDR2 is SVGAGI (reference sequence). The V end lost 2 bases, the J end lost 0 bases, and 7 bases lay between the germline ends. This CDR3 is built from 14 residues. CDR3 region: CASSYARNQETQYF. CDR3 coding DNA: TGTGCCAGCAGTTACGCCCGCAACCAAGAGACCCAGTACTTC.

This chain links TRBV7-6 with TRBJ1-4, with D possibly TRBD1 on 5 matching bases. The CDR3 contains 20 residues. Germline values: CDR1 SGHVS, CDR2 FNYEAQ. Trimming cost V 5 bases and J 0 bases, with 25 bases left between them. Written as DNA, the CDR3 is TGTGCCAGCAGCCCGCTGGCAGGGTCCGTATCCCCAGCAACTAATGAAAAACTGTTTTTT. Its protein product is CASSPLAGSVSPATNEKLFF.

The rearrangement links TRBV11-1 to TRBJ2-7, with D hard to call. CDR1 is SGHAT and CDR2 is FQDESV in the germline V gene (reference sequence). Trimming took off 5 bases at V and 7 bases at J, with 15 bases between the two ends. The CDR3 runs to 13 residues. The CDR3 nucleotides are TGTGCCAGCAGCCCGGAGTTCCCTGGGGAGCAGTACTTC. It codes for CASSPEFPGEQYF.

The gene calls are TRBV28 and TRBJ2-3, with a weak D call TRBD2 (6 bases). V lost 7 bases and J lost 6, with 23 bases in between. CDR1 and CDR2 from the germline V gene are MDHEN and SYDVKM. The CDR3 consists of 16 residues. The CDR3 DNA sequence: TGTGCCAGCACTACCTGGGGTGGTAGCGGACGGGATACGCAGTATTTT. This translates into CASTTWGGSGRDTQYF.

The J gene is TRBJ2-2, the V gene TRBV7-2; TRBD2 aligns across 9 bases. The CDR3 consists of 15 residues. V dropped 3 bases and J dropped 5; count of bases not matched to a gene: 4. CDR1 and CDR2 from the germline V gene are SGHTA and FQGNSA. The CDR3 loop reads CASSLTSGYTGELFF. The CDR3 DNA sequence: TGTGCCAGCAGCTTGACTAGCGGCTATACCGGGGAGCTGTTTTTT.

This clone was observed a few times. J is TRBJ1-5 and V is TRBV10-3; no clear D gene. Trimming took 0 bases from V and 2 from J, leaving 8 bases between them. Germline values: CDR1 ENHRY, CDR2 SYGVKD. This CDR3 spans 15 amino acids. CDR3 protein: CAISESPRGNQPQHF. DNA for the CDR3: TGTGCCATCAGTGAGTCGCCAAGGGGCAATCAGCCCCAGCATTTT.

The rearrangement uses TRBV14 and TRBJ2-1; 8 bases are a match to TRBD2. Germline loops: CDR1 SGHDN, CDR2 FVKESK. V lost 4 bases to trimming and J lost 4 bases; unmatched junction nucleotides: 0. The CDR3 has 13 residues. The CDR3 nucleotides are TGTGCCAGCAGCCGCGGGAGGTACAATGAGCAGTTCTTC. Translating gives CASSRGRYNEQFF.

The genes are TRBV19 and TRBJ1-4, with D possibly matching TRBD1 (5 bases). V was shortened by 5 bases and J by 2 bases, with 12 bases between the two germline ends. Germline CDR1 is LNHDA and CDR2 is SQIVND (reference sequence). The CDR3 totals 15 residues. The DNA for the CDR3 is TGTGCCAGTAGTCCGGTCAGGGTCACTAATGAAAAACTGTTTTTT. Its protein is CASSPVRVTNEKLFF.

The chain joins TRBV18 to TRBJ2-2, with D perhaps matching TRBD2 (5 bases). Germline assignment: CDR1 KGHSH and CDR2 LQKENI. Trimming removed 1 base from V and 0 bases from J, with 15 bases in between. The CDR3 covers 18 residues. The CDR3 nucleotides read TGTGCCAGCTCACCACTCCAGATACGGGGAACGAACACCGGGGAGCTGTTTTTT. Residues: CASSPLQIRGTNTGELFF.

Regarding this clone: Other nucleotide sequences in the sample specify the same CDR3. The CDR3 is CASSVVGGSYEQYF. CDR3 bases: TGTGCCAGCAGCGTAGTAGGGGGTTCCTACGAGCAGTACTTC. This rearrangement joins TRBV9 to TRBJ2-7; D possibly corresponds to TRBD1 (6 bases). V was trimmed by 0 bases and J by 1 base, leaving 8 bases between them. The CDR3 is 14 amino acids. In germline, CDR1 is SGDLS, CDR2 YYNGEE.

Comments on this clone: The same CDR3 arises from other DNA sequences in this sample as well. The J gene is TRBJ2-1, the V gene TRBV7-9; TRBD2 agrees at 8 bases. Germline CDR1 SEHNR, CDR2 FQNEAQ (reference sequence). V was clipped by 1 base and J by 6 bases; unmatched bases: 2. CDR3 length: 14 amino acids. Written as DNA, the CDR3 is TGTGCCAGCAGCTTAGGCCTAGCGGGCAATGAGCAGTTCTTC. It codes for CASSLGLAGNEQFF.

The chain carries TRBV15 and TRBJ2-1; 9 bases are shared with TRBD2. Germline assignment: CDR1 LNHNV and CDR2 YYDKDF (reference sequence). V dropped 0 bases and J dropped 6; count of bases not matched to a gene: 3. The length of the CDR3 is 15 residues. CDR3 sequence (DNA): TGTGCCACCAGCAGAGATACTAGCGGGCTCAATGAGCAGTTCTTC. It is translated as CATSRDTSGLNEQFF.

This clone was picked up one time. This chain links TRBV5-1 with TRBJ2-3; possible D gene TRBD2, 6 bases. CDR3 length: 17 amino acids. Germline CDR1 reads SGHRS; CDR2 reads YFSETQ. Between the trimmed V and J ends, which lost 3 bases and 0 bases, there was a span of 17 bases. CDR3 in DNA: TGCGCCAGCAGCTCGTCTGCCGGAGGGTCTAGCACAGATACGCAGTATTTT. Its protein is CASSSSAGGSSTDTQYF.

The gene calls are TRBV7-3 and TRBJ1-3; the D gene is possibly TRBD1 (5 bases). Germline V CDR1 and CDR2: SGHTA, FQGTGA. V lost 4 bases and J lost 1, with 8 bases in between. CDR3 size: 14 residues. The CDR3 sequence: CASSSTASGNTIYF. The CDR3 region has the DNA TGTGCCAGCAGCTCGACAGCTTCTGGAAACACCATATATTTT. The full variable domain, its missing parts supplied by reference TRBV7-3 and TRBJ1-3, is GAGVSQTPSNKVTEKGKYVELRCDPISGHTALYWYRQSLGQGPEFLIYFQGTGAADDSGLPNDRFFAVRPEGSVSTLKIQRTERGDSAVYLCASSSTASGNTIYFGEGSWLTVV.

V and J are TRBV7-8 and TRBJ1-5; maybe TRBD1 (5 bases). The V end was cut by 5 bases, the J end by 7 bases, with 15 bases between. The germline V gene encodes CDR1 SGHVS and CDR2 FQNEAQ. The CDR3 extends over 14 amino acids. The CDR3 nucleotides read TGTGCCAGCAGCCCGGGGAACAGGAAACAGCCCCAGCATTTT. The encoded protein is CASSPGNRKQPQHF. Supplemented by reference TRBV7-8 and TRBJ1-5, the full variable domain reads GAGVSQSPRYKVAKRGQDVALRCDPISGHVSLFWYQQALGQGPEFLTYFQNEAQLDKSGLPSDRFFAERPEGSVSTLKIQRTQQEDSAVYLCASSPGNRKQPQHFGDGTRLSIL.

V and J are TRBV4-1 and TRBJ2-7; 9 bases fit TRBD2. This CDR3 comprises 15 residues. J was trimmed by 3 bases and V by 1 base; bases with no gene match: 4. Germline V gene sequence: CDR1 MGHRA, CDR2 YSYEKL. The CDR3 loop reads CASSQGLAGFYEQYF. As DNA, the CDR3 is TGCGCCAGCAGCCAAGGGCTAGCGGGGTTCTACGAGCAGTACTTC.

The CDR3 DNA reads as TGTGCCAGCAGTCTCGAGGGAGGCTACACCTTC. Protein sequence: CASSLEGGYTF. This chain connects TRBV28 to TRBJ1-2; D remains ambiguous. Trimming left V 5 bases short and J 8 bases short, with 9 bases between. The CDR3 runs to 11 residues. Germline V gene data show CDR1 as MDHEN and CDR2 as SYDVKM.

This chain's CDR3 is CASSPGLKETQYF. The CDR3, as DNA: TGTGCCAGCTCACCAGGTCTAAAAGAGACCCAGTACTTC. The chain has TRBV18 and TRBJ2-5; D gene unclear. This CDR3 is built from 13 residues. Looked up from germline, CDR1 is KGHSH and CDR2 is LQKENI. V was shortened by 2 bases and J by 3 bases, with 7 bases between the two germline ends.

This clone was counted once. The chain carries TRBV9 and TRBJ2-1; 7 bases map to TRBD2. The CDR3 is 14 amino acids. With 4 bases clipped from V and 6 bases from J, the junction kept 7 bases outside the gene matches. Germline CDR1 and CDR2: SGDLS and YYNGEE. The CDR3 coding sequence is TGTGCCAGCAGCCCGACCGGCGGGGGCAATGAGCAGTTCTTC. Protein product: CASSPTGGGNEQFF.

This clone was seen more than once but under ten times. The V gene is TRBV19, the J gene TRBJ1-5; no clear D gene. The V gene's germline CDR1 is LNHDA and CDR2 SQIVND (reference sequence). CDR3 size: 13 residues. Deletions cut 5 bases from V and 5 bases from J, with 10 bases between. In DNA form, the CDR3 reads TGTGCCAGTAGTGTGGGGTTTTATCAGCCCCAGCATTTT. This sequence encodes CASSVGFYQPQHF.

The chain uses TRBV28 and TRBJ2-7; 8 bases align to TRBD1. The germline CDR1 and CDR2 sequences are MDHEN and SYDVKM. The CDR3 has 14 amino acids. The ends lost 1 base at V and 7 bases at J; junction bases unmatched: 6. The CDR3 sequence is CASSLFDRGWEQYF. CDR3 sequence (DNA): TGTGCCAGCAGTTTATTTGACAGGGGCTGGGAGCAGTACTTC.

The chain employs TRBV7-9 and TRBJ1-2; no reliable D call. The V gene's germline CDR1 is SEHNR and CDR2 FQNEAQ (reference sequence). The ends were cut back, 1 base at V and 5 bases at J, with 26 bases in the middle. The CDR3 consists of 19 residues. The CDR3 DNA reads TGTGCCAGCAGCTTAGAAAGTAAATTGAGCGCGGGATCAACTTATGGCTACACCTTC. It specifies CASSLESKLSAGSTYGYTF.

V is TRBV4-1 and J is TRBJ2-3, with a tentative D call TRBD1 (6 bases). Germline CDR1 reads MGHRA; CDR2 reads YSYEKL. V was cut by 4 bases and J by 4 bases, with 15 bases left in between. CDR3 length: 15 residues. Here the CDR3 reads CASSRVGARADTQYF. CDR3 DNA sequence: TGCGCCAGCAGCCGCGTGGGGGCGAGAGCAGATACGCAGTATTTT.